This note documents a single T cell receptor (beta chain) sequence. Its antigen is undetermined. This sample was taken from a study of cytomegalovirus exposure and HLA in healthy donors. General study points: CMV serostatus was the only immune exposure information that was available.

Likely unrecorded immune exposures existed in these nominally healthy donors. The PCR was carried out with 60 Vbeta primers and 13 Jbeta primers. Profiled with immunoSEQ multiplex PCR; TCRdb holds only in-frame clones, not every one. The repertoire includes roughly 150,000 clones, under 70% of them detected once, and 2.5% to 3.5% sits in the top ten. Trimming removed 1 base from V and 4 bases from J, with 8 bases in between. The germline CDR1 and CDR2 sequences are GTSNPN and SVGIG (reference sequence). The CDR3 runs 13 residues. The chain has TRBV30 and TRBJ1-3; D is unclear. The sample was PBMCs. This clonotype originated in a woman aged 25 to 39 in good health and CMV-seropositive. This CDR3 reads CAWSAGSGNTIYF. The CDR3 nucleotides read TGTGCCTGGAGTGCGGGGTCCGGAAACACCATATATTTT. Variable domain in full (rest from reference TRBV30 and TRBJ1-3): SQTIHQWPATLVQPVGSPLSLECTVEGTSNPNLYWYRQAAGRGLQLLFYSVGIGQISSEVPQNLSASRPQDRQFILSSKKLLLSDSGFYLCAWSAGSGNTIYFGEGSWLTVV.